The rows below give T cell receptor beta chains drawn from one sample of a study of blood T cell repertoires in COVID-19. Using immunoSEQ multiplex PCR, the repertoire was profiled, and TCRdb retains in-frame clones only, with some absent. The table includes 230,000 or so clones, around 84% detected once. The source material was peripheral blood. Every receptor here comes from a middle-aged woman who had recovered from COVID-19. Each CDR3 is given with its conserved first and last residue. The order of the fields is J gene, clone size, D gene, V gene, CDR3 protein, CDR3 DNA. A D gene is named only where the DNA matches it firmly. Size tells how often a clone was seen (once, few, many) or the class of an expanded clone, and some rows leave it out.

TRBJ2-1	-	-	TRBV18	CASSPEAWHYNEQFF	TGTGCCAGCTCACCAGAGGCATGGCACTACAATGAGCAGTTCTTC
TRBJ1-4	-	TRBD1	TRBV30	CAWRTGKNEKLFF	TGTGCCTGGAGGACAGGGAAAAATGAAAAACTGTTTTTT
TRBJ2-7	-	-	TRBV4-3	CASSQGLVYEQYF	TGCGCCAGCAGCCAAGGGCTAGTCTACGAGCAGTACTTC
TRBJ1-1	few	TRBD1	TRBV19	CASSDRGGTEAFF	TGTGCCAGTAGCGACAGGGGGGGCACTGAAGCTTTCTTT
TRBJ2-2	-	TRBD1	TRBV7-7	CASSEDRGFNGELFF	TGTGCTAGCAGCGAGGACAGGGGGTTCAACGGGGAGCTGTTTTTT
TRBJ2-5	once	TRBD1	TRBV29-1	CSGYRGETQYF	TGCAGCGGATACAGGGGAGAGACCCAGTACTTC
TRBJ2-7	-	TRBD1	TRBV7-9	CASSGEKGAEQYF	TGTGCCAGCAGCGGGGAAAAGGGGGCGGAGCAGTACTTC
TRBJ1-2	-	-	TRBV28	CASSLLGGGMNYGYTF	TGTGCCAGCAGCCTCCTGGGGGGAGGGATGAACTATGGCTACACCTTC
TRBJ2-7	-	-	TRBV5-1	CASSPYATNSYEQYF	TGCGCCAGCAGCCCCTACGCGACAAATTCCTACGAGCAGTACTTC
TRBJ2-5	-	TRBD2	TRBV11-2	CASSLGLAGGQETQYF	TGTGCCAGCAGCTTAGGACTAGCGGGGGGACAAGAGACCCAGTACTTC
TRBJ1-2	-	-	TRBV11-3	CASSSPTVAGDYGYTF	TGTGCCAGCAGCTCCCCGACAGTCGCTGGGGACTATGGCTACACCTTC
TRBJ2-7	-	TRBD1	TRBV10-3	CAISGDSRYEQYF	TGTGCCATCAGTGGGGACAGCAGATACGAGCAGTACTTC
TRBJ2-7	once	TRBD2	TRBV7-9	CASCPGGGSSYEQYF	TGTGCCAGCTGCCCCGGGGGAGGGAGCTCCTACGAGCAGTACTTC
TRBJ1-5	-	-	TRBV7-9	CASSSWGPGRQPQHF	TGTGCCAGCAGCTCTTGGGGGCCCGGGAGGCAGCCCCAGCATTTT
TRBJ1-2	-	-	TRBV11-3	CASSLGTDYGYTF	TGTGCCAGCAGCTTAGGAACAGACTATGGCTACACCTTC
TRBJ2-3	-	TRBD1	TRBV7-9	CASSGTGSTDTQYF	TGTGCCAGCAGTGGGACAGGATCAACGGATACGCAGTATTTT
TRBJ1-6	-	TRBD1	TRBV5-1	CASSLRGTGGSPLHF	TGCGCCAGCAGCTTGCGAGGGACAGGGGGCTCACCCCTCCACTTT
TRBJ1-6	-	-	TRBV2	CASSELSSGWGNSPLHF	TGTGCCAGCAGTGAACTCTCGTCAGGGTGGGGTAATTCACCCCTCCACTTT
TRBJ1-2	-	-	TRBV25-1	CASSEYNGYTF	TGTGCCAGCAGTGAATATAATGGCTACACCTTC
TRBJ2-2	-	TRBD1	TRBV7-2	CASSLGTDRTGELFF	TGTGCCAGCAGCCTCGGGACAGATCGCACCGGGGAGCTGTTTTTT
TRBJ1-1	-	TRBD1	TRBV9	CASSFLETGRGATEAFF	TGTGCCAGCAGCTTCCTGGAGACAGGGCGAGGGGCCACTGAAGCTTTCTTT
TRBJ2-2	-	-	TRBV19	CASSIPRVNTGELFF	TGTGCCAGTAGTATCCCCAGGGTGAACACCGGGGAGCTGTTTTTT
TRBJ1-1	-	-	TRBV18	CASSTRATSRSEAFF	TGTGCCAGCTCAACGCGGGCCACCTCACGGTCTGAAGCTTTCTTT
TRBJ1-1	-	-	TRBV7-2	CASSLSGQAVLYTEAFF	TGTGCCAGCAGCTTATCGGGACAAGCCGTCCTGTACACTGAAGCTTTCTTT
TRBJ1-6	once	-	TRBV18	CASSSPDRPNSPLHF	TGTGCCAGCTCAAGCCCCGACAGGCCAAATTCACCCCTCCACTTT
TRBJ2-3	-	-	TRBV7-2	CASSFQGGVTDTQYF	TGTGCCAGCAGCTTTCAGGGCGGGGTTACAGATACGCAGTATTTT
TRBJ1-5	-	-	TRBV7-9	CASSLGQQNQPQHF	TGTGCCAGCAGCTTAGGACAGCAAAATCAGCCCCAGCATTTT
TRBJ1-6	-	TRBD1	TRBV9	CASSAAGTGAYSPLHF	TGTGCCAGCAGCGCCGCCGGGACAGGCGCCTATTCACCCCTCCACTTT
TRBJ1-2	once	-	TRBV6-5	CASSPRVNYGYTF	TGTGCCAGCAGTCCAAGAGTTAACTATGGCTACACCTTC
TRBJ2-3	-	TRBD2	TRBV3-1/TRBV3-2	CASSQDLPSGGAADTQYF	TGTGCCAGCAGCCAAGATCTTCCTAGCGGGGGGGCTGCAGATACGCAGTATTTT
TRBJ1-1	-	-	TRBV18	CASSQTLPPTTEAFF	TGTGCCAGCTCGCAAACACTACCGCCCACCACTGAAGCTTTCTTT
TRBJ1-1	-	-	TRBV6-5	CASKITRNTEAFF	TGTGCCAGCAAGATTACTAGGAACACTGAAGCTTTCTTT
TRBJ2-3	-	-	TRBV7-2	CASSQRRVTDTQYF	TGTGCCAGCAGCCAAAGGCGGGTGACAGATACGCAGTATTTT
TRBJ2-7	once	-	TRBV5-6	CASSLFTVNYEQYF	TGTGCCAGCAGCTTGTTCACAGTTAACTACGAGCAGTACTTC
TRBJ1-4	-	-	TRBV6-5	CASSYSGFGHDEKLFF	TGTGCCAGCAGTTACTCGGGCTTTGGACATGACGAAAAACTGTTTTTT
TRBJ1-5	few	-	TRBV19	CASSAFRGSNQPQHF	TGTGCCAGTAGCGCCTTCAGGGGTAGCAATCAGCCCCAGCATTTT
TRBJ2-1	few	-	TRBV30	CAWSAREASFF	TGTGCCTGGAGTGCCAGGGAAGCTTCGTTCTTC
TRBJ1-1	-	-	TRBV6-5	CASSTPGGSDLAFF	TGTGCCAGCAGTACGCCTGGGGGGTCAGATCTAGCTTTCTTT
TRBJ1-2	-	TRBD1	TRBV6-1	CASSEAVTGGHYGYTF	TGTGCCAGCAGTGAAGCGGTTACAGGGGGTCACTATGGCTACACCTTC
TRBJ1-1	-	-	TRBV5-1	CASSPEQGLFTEAFF	TGCGCCAGCAGCCCAGAACAGGGTTTGTTCACTGAAGCTTTCTTT
TRBJ2-7	-	-	TRBV20-1	CSASGSYEQYF	TGCAGTGCTAGCGGCTCCTACGAGCAGTACTTC
TRBJ2-5	-	TRBD1	TRBV24-1	CATSDPGQDIETQYF	TGTGCCACCAGTGATCCCGGACAGGATATAGAGACCCAGTACTTC
TRBJ2-1	-	-	TRBV9	CASSHQPQVGSYNEQFF	TGTGCCAGCAGCCACCAGCCACAGGTGGGCTCCTACAATGAGCAGTTCTTC
TRBJ2-7	-	-	TRBV6-6	CASSNGGNSYEQYF	TGTGCCAGCAGTAACGGGGGAAACTCCTACGAGCAGTACTTC